This T cell receptor beta chain was sequenced in a study of blood T cells in healthy people across ages. Overall study context: About one barcoded beta molecule was captured per two T cells (by template switching).

V lost 3 bases, J lost 7 bases, and 21 bases lay in between. This CDR3 is built from 17 residues. Germline-derived CDR1 and CDR2 are MGHDK and SYGVNS. This clonotype was counted only a few times. A second PCR of 7 to 11 cycles used a sample-barcoded 5' primer and a J-beta primer mix. TCRdb re-called the 5' RACE reads with MiXCR, one entry per CDR3 protein. Of approximately 780,000 distinct CDR3 sequences listed, about 26% are singletons. These data are also associated with another study on T cells of mothers and their children. That source adds: Each mother gave over 8.5 million TCR beta CDR3 reads; each child, roughly 3.1 million. Related mother-child pairs showed slightly, non-significantly higher overlap than unrelated pairs.

The TCR was taken from a boy aged 5-17 years in good health. The sample consisted of blood. The rearrangement uses TRBV25-1 and TRBJ1-4, with D hard to call. The CDR3 DNA reads TGTGCCAGCAGTGATCGTTTTAGACCCCTCGAGGGTGAAAAACTGTTTTTT. Its protein is CASSDRFRPLEGEKLFF.